This TCR beta chain was recorded in a study of blood T cell repertoires in COVID-19. The V segment lost 0 bases and the J segment 6 bases; nucleotides outside the gene matches: 7. The CDR3 covers 16 residues. Germline CDR1 is LGHNT and CDR2 is FRNRAP. Some clones are missing from TCRdb's copy, which holds only in-frame ones; the method was immunoSEQ multiplex PCR. Found here are fewer than 350,000 clones, 90% of them singletons; the top ten hold approximately 1.5%. This clone turned up a few times. This clonotype was obtained from a woman aged 18 to 35 with acute COVID-19. The chain has TRBV12-5 and TRBJ2-1; 8 positions match TRBD2. Input material: PBMCs or T cells enriched from blood (not recorded which). CDR3 region: CASGLVDGRARNEQFF. The CDR3 DNA reads as TGTGCTAGTGGTTTGGTGGACGGGAGGGCCCGCAATGAGCAGTTCTTC.